This T cell receptor beta chain is drawn from a study of blood T cell repertoires in COVID-19. Study processing details: How many nucleated cells were present was estimated from reference gene primer amplification. Profiling relied on immunoSEQ multiplex PCR, and the TCRdb table lists in-frame clones only, not all of them. That table is the source of V, J and clone size, and D and trimming were worked out from the DNA. Here the sample spans about 390,000 clones, 70% to 90% being singletons. Germline V gene sequence: CDR1 SEHNR, CDR2 FQNEAQ (reference sequence). The ends lost 11 bases at V and 5 bases at J; junction bases unmatched: 8. This CDR3 region has 12 residues.

What was sequenced was peripheral blood. The sequence was collected from a woman aged 60-75 years with COVID-19, enrolled during active disease. This chain links TRBV7-9 with TRBJ2-5; 7 positions agree with TRBD2. CDR3 coding DNA: TGTGCCTCCTCCTGGGGGGGTGAGACCCAGTACTTC. This gives the protein CASSWGGETQYF.